This T cell receptor beta chain was retrieved from a study of CD8 T cells in Susac syndrome. Study information: Patients with Susac syndrome who were sequenced included more than five with active disease and about 8 in remission.

Random hexamers primed reverse transcription of about 0.45 to 1 ug RNA. An immunoSEQ multiplex PCR amplified TCR beta CDR3 over 54 Vbeta and 13 Jbeta. TCRdb fed the immunoSEQ multiplex PCR reads into MiXCR, producing one record per CDR3 protein. Among about 94,000 distinct CDR3 sequences, roughly 94% were seen once, and the ten largest hold roughly 0.31%. CDR3 size: 15 residues. V lost 4 bases, J lost 1 base, and 8 bases stayed unmatched. Germline V lookup: CDR1 SGHRS, CDR2 YFSETQ. All included Susac syndrome patients satisfied recently defined diagnostic criteria for definite or probable disease. Input material: CD4+ T cells from PBMCs. The V call is TRBV5-1, the J call TRBJ2-7; 7 bases align to TRBD1. The sequence came from a human donor with Susac syndrome. CDR3 in DNA: TGCGCCAGCAGCAATTACTGGGGACAGTCCTACGAGCAGTACTTC. The encoded protein is CASSNYWGQSYEQYF.